Following are 21 T cell receptor beta chains from one sample sequenced in a study of tumor-infiltrating lymphocytes in primary liver carcinoma. Total RNA amounting to roughly 450 ng was the source from which TCR beta cDNA was made with a constant-region primer. ARM-PCR was slightly modified, and three nested multiplex PCR rounds with it gave rise to the TCR beta libraries. Forward primers for TRBV1-TRBV30 and a C-beta reverse primer served the first two PCR rounds, at around 11 cycles each. Each CDR3 protein is one row after TCRdb ran MiXCR on the multiplex PCR reads. This table holds 310,000 or so distinct CDR3 sequences, roughly 60% found once. Blood RNA originated from unsorted whole blood, with germline DNA additionally extracted. Sequenced material: peripheral blood. The receptors shown here come from a woman younger than 45 with primary liver carcinoma and hepatitis B virus infection.

As regards this clonotype: The junction and the germline gene differ at one end; a read error may be behind it. The rearrangement joins TRBV19 to TRBJ1-6; perhaps TRBD1 as D (6 bases). Germline loops: CDR1 LNHDA, CDR2 SQIVND (reference sequence). The CDR3 totals 13 residues. The CDR3 is CVSSHKDSSPLHF. The CDR3 nucleotides read TGTGTCAGTAGCCATAAGGACAGTTCACCCCTCCACTTT.

V and J are TRBV29-1 and TRBJ2-5; weak D call: TRBD1 (6 bases). CDR1 SQVTM and CDR2 ANQGSEA come from the germline V gene. Trimming took 3 bases from V and 8 from J, leaving 16 bases between them. The CDR3 loop spans 13 amino acids. CDR3 protein: CSVDVGGAYTQYF. The DNA of the CDR3 is TGCAGCGTTGACGTTGGGGGCGCCTATACCCAGTACTTC.

The rearrangement uses TRBV5-1 and TRBJ2-1; 8 positions match TRBD2. Germline V lookup: CDR1 SGHRS, CDR2 YFSETQ. The CDR3 runs 15 residues. V gave up 0 bases and J gave up 5 bases; unmatched junction bases: 4. In DNA form, the CDR3 reads TGCGCCAGCAGCTTGGGGGTAGCGGGACACAATGAGCAGTTCTTC. It codes for CASSLGVAGHNEQFF.

Note on this clonotype: Compared with germline, one end of the junction differs, possibly owing to a read error. The chain employs TRBV11-2 and TRBJ2-7; D possibly corresponds to TRBD2 (6 bases). Germline V gene data show CDR1 as SGHAT and CDR2 as FQNNGV. This CDR3 spans 16 amino acids. In nucleotides, the CDR3 is TGCGCCAGCAGCTTAGCTCCCGGGACTTGTTTCTACGAGCAGTACTTC. Translating it yields CASSLAPGTCFYEQYF. Drawing the rest from reference TRBV11-2 and TRBJ2-7, the complete variable domain is EAGVAQSPRYKIIEKRQSVAFWCNPISGHATLYWYQQILGQGPKLLIQFQNNGVVDDSQLPKDRFSAERLKGVDSTLKIQPAKLEDSAVYLCASSLAPGTCFYEQYFGPGTRLTVT.

With regard to this clonotype: A read error is likely, as this CDR3 ends without the conserved phenylalanine or tryptophan. The rearrangement links TRBV7-9 to TRBJ1-5, with 9 bases matching TRBD1. Germline trimming cut 5 bases from V and 1 base from J; bases unmatched to any gene: 9. The CDR3 has 17 residues. Germline lookup yields CDR1 SEHNR and CDR2 FQNEAQ (reference sequence). The CDR3 reads CASSPDRGPISNQPQHS. The CDR3 coding sequence is TGTGCCAGCAGCCCGGACAGGGGCCCGATCAGCAATCAGCCCCAGCATTCT.

This clonotype was seen ten or more times. V and J are TRBV12-3 or TRBV12-4 and TRBJ2-5, with 14 bases identical to TRBD2. J lost 1 base, V lost 6 bases, and 4 bases had no gene match. There are 16 residues in the CDR3. The CDR3 bases are TGTGCCAGCAGGTCTGGGACTAGCGGGAGCCAAGAGACCCAGTACTTC. It encodes CASRSGTSGSQETQYF.

Remarks on this clonotype: It may be a read error: a sequence one base away is much more abundant. This chain connects TRBV29-1 to TRBJ2-3; tentative D call: TRBD2 (6 bases). CDR3 size: 16 residues. V was shortened by 1 base and J by 5 bases, with 19 bases between the two germline ends. Germline V CDR1 and CDR2: SQVTM, ANQGSEA. DNA of the CDR3: TGCAGCGTTGAAGTCCTAGTGGGGAGGAGTTTAGATACGCAGTATTTT. This translates into CSVEVLVGRSLDTQYF.

V usage is TRBV7-9 and J usage is TRBJ2-7; D not resolved. The germline CDR1 and CDR2 sequences are SEHNR and FQNEAQ (reference sequence). This CDR3 contains 14 residues. Trimming removed 5 bases from V and 5 bases from J, with 16 bases in between. The CDR3 is CASSPGPSVDEQYF. Written as DNA, the CDR3 is TGTGCCAGCAGCCCCGGCCCGAGCGTGGACGAGCAGTACTTC.

This clonotype was found a few times. The CDR3 region has the DNA TGTGCCAGCAGCTCGGGGTACGGCAATCAGCCCCAGCATTTT. Its translation: CASSSGYGNQPQHF. The chain joins TRBV7-9 to TRBJ1-5; D is undetermined. The CDR3 consists of 14 residues. Trimming pared 4 bases from V and 2 bases from J, leaving 9 bases between. Germline values: CDR1 SEHNR, CDR2 FQNEAQ (reference sequence).

On this clonotype: Given a much more abundant clone one base away, this may be a read error. The rearrangement links TRBV11-2 to TRBJ2-1; D call uncertain. Per the germline V gene, CDR1 is SGHAT and CDR2 is FQNNGV. The CDR3 covers 12 residues. V gave up 1 base and J gave up 9 bases, with 7 bases separating them. CDR3 sequence (DNA): TGTGCCAGCAGCTTAGCCCGCAGTGAGCAGTTCTTC. This codes for CASSLARSEQFF. Complete variable domain (other parts from reference TRBV11-2 and TRBJ2-1): EAGVAQSPRYKIIEKRQSVAFWCNPISGHATLYWYQQILGQGPKLLIQFQNNGVVDDSQLPKDRFSAERLKGVDSTLKIQPAKLEDSAVYLCASSLARSEQFFGPGTRLTVL.

In its sample, this clonotype was seen many times. The rearrangement links TRBV11-2 to TRBJ2-1; a possible D gene is TRBD2 (5 bases). The CDR3 extends over 13 amino acids. Germline values: CDR1 SGHAT, CDR2 FQNNGV. V was cut by 5 bases and J by 6 bases, with 11 bases left in between. The CDR3 nucleotides are TGTGCCAGCAGCGCGAGTACTAGCAATGAGCAGTTCTTC. Its protein is CASSASTSNEQFF.

As to this clonotype: One end of the junction fails to match germline, which may point to a read error. The chain employs TRBV14 and TRBJ2-1, with D tentatively TRBD1 (5 bases). This CDR3 is 16 amino acids long. Germline lookup yields CDR1 SGHDN and CDR2 FVKESK. CDR3 sequence (DNA): TGTGCCAGCAACCAAGTGAACTGGACAAAATACAATGAGCAGTTCTTC. Translating it yields CASNQVNWTKYNEQFF.

Note on this clonotype: Because it lacks the conserved phenylalanine or tryptophan at the end, this CDR3 is likely a read error. The V gene is TRBV5-5, the J gene TRBJ1-1, with D tentatively TRBD1 (5 bases). Germline V gene sequence: CDR1 SGHKS, CDR2 YYEKEE (reference sequence). CDR3 length: 15 residues. The V end lost 5 bases, the J end lost 3 bases, and 17 bases lay between the germline ends. The CDR3: CASRKFFREDTEAFS. The CDR3 DNA reads as TGTGCCAGCAGGAAATTCTTCAGGGAGGACACTGAAGCTTTCTCT.

The gene calls are TRBV7-9 and TRBJ2-1, with TRBD1 as a possible D gene (5 bases). This CDR3 has 12 residues. The V and J ends lost 6 bases and 9 bases respectively, with 12 bases between them. CDR1 is SEHNR and CDR2 is FQNEAQ in the germline V gene (reference sequence). Written as DNA, the CDR3 is TGTGCCAGCAGTCATCCAGGGTTTGAGCAGTTCTTC. Amino acids: CASSHPGFEQFF.

As concerns this clonotype: One junction end does not reproduce the germline sequence, and a read error may be involved. The chain employs TRBV6-5 and TRBJ1-4; D gene ambiguous. Germline loops: CDR1 MNHEY, CDR2 SVGAGI. This CDR3 region has 15 residues. The CDR3 loop reads CVSSYGTATNEKLFF. The CDR3, as DNA: TGTGTCAGCAGTTACGGTACAGCAACTAATGAAAAACTGTTTTTT.

As regards this clonotype: The CDR3 does not end in the conserved phenylalanine or tryptophan, so this is likely a read error. The genes are TRBV11-3 and TRBJ2-7; unclear D gene. CDR3 length: 14 residues. The germline CDR1 and CDR2 sequences are SGHNT and YENEEA. CDR3 loop: CASSQDNLNYEQYS. The CDR3 nucleotides are TGCGCCAGCAGCCAAGATAACCTGAACTACGAGCAGTACTCC.

Note on this clonotype: Its ends do not fully match the called genes, so a read error is possible. The V and J genes are TRBV7-8 and TRBJ1-5; D unresolved. Germline V gene lookup returns CDR1 SGHVS and CDR2 FQNEAQ. The CDR3 is 14 amino acids. The CDR3 sequence: CVSSLGGYNQPQHF. The CDR3 DNA reads as TGTGTCAGCAGCTTAGGAGGCTACAATCAGCCCCAGCATTTT.

Of note for this clonotype: A much more abundant neighbour one base away suggests this may be a read error. The chain has TRBV6-1 and TRBJ2-3, with D possibly called TRBD1 or TRBD2 (5 bases each). Germline V lookup: CDR1 MNHNS, CDR2 SASEGT. Trimming stripped 10 bases from V and 2 bases from J, with 22 bases between. This CDR3 spans 16 amino acids. The CDR3 region is CANLRTGRADTDTQYF. CDR3 nucleotide sequence: TGTGCCAACCTAAGGACGGGGCGGGCTGACACAGATACGCAGTATTTT.

The chain employs TRBV28 and TRBJ1-1, with D perhaps TRBD1 (6 bases). V gave up 7 bases and J gave up 1 base, with 16 bases separating them. Germline values: CDR1 MDHEN, CDR2 SYDVKM. The CDR3 extends over 15 amino acids. The CDR3 DNA follows: TGTGCCAGCACACGAGGGGGGGCGGGGAACACTGAAGCTTTCTTT. It is translated as CASTRGGAGNTEAFF. Filled out from reference TRBV28 and TRBJ1-1, the complete variable domain reads DVKVTQSSRYLVKRTGEKVFLECVQDMDHENMFWYRQDPGLGLRLIYFSYDVKMKEKGDIPEGYSVSREKKERFSLILESASTNQTSMYLCASTRGGAGNTEAFFGQGTRLTVV.

Comment on this clonotype: The germline gene is not matched at one end of the junction; a read error may be the cause. The chain employs TRBV4-1 and TRBJ2-2, with a tentative D call TRBD2 (5 bases). This CDR3 contains 18 residues. In germline, CDR1 is MGHRA, CDR2 YSYEKL. The CDR3 DNA is TGCGCCAGCAGCCAAGATCGTGGCATTCAGTGGGATCCCGGGGTGCTGTTTTTT. Its protein product is CASSQDRGIQWDPGVLFF.

Notes on this clonotype: One junction end does not reproduce the germline sequence, and a read error may be involved. The chain has TRBV11-2 and TRBJ2-3; either TRBD1 or TRBD2 may supply D (5 bases each). CDR1 and CDR2 (germline): SGHAT, FQNNGV. The CDR3 is 15 residues long. The CDR3 DNA reads as TGTGCCAGCAGCCCACCGGGGCAACTGGTAGATACGCGGTATTTT. It codes for CASSPPGQLVDTRYF.